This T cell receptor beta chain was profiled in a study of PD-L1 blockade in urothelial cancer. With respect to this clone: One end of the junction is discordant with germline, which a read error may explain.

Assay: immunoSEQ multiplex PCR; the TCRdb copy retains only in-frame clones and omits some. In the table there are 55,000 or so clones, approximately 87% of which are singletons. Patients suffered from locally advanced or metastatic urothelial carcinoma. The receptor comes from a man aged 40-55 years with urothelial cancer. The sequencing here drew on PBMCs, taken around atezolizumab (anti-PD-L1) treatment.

DNA for the CDR3: TGTGCCGGCAGGGGTTTTCCTAGCGGGAGTTTTTCGGAGACCCAGTACTTC. This encodes CAGRGFPSGSFSETQYF. The chain recombines TRBV28 with TRBJ2-5, with 10 positions matching TRBD2. The germline gives CDR1 MDHEN, CDR2 SYDVKM. The CDR3 runs to 17 residues.